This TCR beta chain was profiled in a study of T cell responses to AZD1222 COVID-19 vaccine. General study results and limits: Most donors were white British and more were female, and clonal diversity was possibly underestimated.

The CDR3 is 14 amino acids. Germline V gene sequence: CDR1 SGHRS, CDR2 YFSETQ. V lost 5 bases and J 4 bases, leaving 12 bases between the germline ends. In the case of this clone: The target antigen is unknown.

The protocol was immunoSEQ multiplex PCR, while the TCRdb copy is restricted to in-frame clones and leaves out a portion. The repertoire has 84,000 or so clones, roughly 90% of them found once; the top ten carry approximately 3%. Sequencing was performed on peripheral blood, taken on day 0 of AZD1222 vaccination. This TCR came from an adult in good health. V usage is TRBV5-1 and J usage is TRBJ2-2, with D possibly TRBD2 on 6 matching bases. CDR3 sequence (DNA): TGCGCCAGCAGAATGTATAGCGGCACCGGGGAGCTGTTTTTT. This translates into CASRMYSGTGELFF.